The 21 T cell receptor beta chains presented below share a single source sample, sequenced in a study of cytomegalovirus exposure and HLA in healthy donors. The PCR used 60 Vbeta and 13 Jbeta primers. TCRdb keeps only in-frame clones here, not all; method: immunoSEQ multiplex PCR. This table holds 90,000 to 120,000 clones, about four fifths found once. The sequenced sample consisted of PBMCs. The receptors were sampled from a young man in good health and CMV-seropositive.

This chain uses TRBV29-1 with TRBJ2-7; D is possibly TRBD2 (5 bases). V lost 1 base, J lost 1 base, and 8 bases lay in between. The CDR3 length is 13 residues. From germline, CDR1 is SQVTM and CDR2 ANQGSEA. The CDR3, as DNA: TGCAGCGTTGAAGGTCTAGCTTCCTACGAGCAGTACTTC. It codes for CSVEGLASYEQYF.

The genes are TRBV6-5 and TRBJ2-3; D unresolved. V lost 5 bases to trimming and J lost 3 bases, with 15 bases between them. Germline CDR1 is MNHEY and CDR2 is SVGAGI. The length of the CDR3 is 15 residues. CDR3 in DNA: TGTGCCAGCAGTCCATCAGGCGTATTTACAGATACGCAGTATTTT. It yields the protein CASSPSGVFTDTQYF.

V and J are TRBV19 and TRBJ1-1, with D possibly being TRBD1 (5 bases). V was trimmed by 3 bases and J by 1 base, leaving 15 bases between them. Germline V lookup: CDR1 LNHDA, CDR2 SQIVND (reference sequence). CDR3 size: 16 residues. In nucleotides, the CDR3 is TGTGCCAGTAGTATCCTGGTTCGACAGCAGAACACTGAAGCTTTCTTT. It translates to CASSILVRQQNTEAFF.

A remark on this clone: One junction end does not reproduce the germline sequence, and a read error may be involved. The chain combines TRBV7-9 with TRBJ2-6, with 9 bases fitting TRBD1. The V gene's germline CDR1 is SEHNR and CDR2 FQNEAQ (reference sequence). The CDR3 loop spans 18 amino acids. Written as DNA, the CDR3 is TGTTCCAGCAGCTTAGGACAGGGGAAAGTGTCTGGGGCCAACGTCCTGACTTTC. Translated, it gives CSSSLGQGKVSGANVLTF.

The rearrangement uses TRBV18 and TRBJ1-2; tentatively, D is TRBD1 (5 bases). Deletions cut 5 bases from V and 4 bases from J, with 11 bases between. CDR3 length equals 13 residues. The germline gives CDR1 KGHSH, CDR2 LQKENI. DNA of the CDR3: TGTGCCAGCTCAGGGGACTCGTCCTATGGCTACACCTTC. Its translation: CASSGDSSYGYTF.

CDR3 in DNA: TGTGCCAGCAGTTCCCCAGCAGGGCCATCCTACAATGAGCAGTTCTTC. Its protein product is CASSSPAGPSYNEQFF. V usage is TRBV27 and J usage is TRBJ2-1; perhaps TRBD1 as D (5 bases). The CDR3 consists of 16 residues. V shed 4 bases and J shed 1 base, with 14 bases lying between them. Germline CDR1 and CDR2: MNHEY and SMNVEV (reference sequence).

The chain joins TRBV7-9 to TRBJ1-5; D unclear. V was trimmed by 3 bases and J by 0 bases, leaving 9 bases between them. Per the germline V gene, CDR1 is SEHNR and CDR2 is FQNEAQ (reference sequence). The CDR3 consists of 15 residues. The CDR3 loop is CASSLGGNSNQPQHF. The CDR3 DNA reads TGTGCCAGCAGCTTGGGAGGGAATAGCAATCAGCCCCAGCATTTT. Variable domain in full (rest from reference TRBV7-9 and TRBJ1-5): DTGVSQNPRHKITKRGQNVTFRCDPISEHNRLYWYRQTLGQGPEFLTYFQNEAQLEKSRLLSDRFSAERPKGSFSTLEIQRTEQGDSAMYLCASSLGGNSNQPQHFGDGTRLSIL.

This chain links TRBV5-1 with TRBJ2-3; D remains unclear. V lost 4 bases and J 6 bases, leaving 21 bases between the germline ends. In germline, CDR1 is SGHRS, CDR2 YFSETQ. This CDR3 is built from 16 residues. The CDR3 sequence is CASSPPEPSKPDTQYF. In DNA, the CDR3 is TGCGCCAGCAGCCCCCCGGAACCTAGTAAACCCGATACGCAGTATTTT.

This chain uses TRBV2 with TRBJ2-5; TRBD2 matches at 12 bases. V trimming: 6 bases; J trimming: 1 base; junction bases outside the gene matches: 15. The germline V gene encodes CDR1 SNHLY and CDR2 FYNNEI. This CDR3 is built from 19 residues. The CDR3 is CASRTSRLAGGPLQETQYF. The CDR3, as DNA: TGTGCCAGCAGAACCTCGCGGCTAGCGGGGGGGCCCCTCCAAGAGACCCAGTACTTC.

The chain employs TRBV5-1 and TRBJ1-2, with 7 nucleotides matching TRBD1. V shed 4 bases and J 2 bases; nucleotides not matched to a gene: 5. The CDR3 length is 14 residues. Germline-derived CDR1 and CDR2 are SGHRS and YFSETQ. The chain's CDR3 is CASSPGQPNYGYTF. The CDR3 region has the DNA TGCGCCAGCAGCCCGGGACAGCCCAACTATGGCTACACCTTC.

The CDR3, as DNA: TGCGCCAGCAGTCATTCCGACAGATCTGGCTACGAGCAGTACTTC. Translating gives CASSHSDRSGYEQYF. The rearrangement joins TRBV23-1 to TRBJ2-7; tentatively, D is TRBD1 (5 bases). TRBV23-1 is treated as an ORF (open reading frame) with a function not yet certain. V dropped 3 bases and J dropped 3 bases, with 15 bases sitting between them. The CDR3 runs to 15 residues.

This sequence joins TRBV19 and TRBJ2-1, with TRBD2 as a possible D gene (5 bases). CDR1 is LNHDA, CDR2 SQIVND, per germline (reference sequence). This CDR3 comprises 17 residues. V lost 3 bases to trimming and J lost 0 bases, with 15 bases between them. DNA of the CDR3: TGTGCCAGTAGTATCGACCTAGCACAAACCTCCTACAATGAGCAGTTCTTC. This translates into CASSIDLAQTSYNEQFF.

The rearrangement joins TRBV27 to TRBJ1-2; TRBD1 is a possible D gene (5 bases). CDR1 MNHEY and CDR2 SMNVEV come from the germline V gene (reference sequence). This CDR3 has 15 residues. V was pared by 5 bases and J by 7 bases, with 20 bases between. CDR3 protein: CASSRTPGQGSGYTF. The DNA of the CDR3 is TGTGCCAGCAGTCGAACCCCTGGGCAGGGCAGTGGCTACACCTTC.

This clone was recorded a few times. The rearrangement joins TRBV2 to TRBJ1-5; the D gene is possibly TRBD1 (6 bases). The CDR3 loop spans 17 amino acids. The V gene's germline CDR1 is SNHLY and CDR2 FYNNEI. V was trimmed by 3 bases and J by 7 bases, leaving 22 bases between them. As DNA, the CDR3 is TGTGCCAGCAGTGACGGATTCAGGGGTTTAAGGAGGCAGCCCCAGCATTTT. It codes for CASSDGFRGLRRQPQHF.

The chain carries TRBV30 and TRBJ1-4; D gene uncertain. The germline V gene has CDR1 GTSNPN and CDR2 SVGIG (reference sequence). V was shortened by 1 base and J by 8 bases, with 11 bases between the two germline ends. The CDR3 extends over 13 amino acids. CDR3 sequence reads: CAWSDSSGEKLFF. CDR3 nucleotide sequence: TGTGCCTGGAGTGACAGCAGCGGGGAAAAACTGTTTTTT.

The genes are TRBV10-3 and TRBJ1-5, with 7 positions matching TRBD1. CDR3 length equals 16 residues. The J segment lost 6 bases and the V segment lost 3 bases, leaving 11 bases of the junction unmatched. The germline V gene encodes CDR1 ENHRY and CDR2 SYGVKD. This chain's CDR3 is CAISDLGTVRGQPQHF. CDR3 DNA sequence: TGTGCCATCAGTGATTTGGGGACAGTCAGAGGTCAGCCCCAGCATTTT.

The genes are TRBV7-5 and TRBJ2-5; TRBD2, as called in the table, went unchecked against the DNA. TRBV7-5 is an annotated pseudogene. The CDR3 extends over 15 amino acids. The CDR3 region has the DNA TGTGTCAGAAGCTTTAGTGGTGAACTACAAGAGACCCAGTACTTC. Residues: CVRSFSGELQETQYF.

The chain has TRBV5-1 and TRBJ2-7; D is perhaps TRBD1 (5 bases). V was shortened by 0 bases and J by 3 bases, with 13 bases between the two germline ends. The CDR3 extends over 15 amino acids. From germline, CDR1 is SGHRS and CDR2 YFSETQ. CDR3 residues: CASSLERGWNYEQYF. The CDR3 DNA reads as TGCGCCAGCAGCTTGGAAAGGGGCTGGAACTACGAGCAGTACTTC.

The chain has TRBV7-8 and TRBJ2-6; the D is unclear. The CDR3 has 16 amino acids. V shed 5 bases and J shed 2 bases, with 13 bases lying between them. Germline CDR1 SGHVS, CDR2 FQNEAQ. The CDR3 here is CASSHRRVPGANVLTF. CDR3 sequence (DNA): TGTGCCAGCAGCCATCGACGGGTTCCTGGGGCCAACGTCCTGACTTTC.

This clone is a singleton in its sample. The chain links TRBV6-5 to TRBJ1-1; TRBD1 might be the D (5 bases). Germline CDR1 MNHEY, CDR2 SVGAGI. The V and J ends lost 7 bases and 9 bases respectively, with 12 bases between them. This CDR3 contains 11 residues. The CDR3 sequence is CASKQGIKAFF. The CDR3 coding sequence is TGTGCCAGCAAGCAGGGAATTAAAGCTTTCTTT.

In nucleotides, the CDR3 is TGTGCCAGCAGTTACCCGACAGGGTCTGGCACCGGGGAGCTGTTTTTT. This encodes CASSYPTGSGTGELFF. V is TRBV28 and J is TRBJ2-2, with 7 bases aligning to TRBD1. This CDR3 is built from 16 residues. Per the germline V gene, CDR1 is MDHEN and CDR2 is SYDVKM. V lost 4 bases and J lost 4; bases outside the gene matches: 9.